The clone carrying this T cell receptor (beta chain) was counted only a few times. The data are from a study of TIL therapy for anti-PD-1-resistant metastatic lung cancer. Across the study: Tumors had a median PD-L1 proportion score of about 6.6%.

V lost 6 bases to trimming and J lost 5 bases; unmatched junction nucleotides: 9. The V gene's germline CDR1 is MNHNS and CDR2 SASEGT. The CDR3 loop spans 15 amino acids. The time point here: pre-treatment sample, taken before nivolumab and TIL therapy. Tumor tissue came from excised metastases, mostly pleural nodules or supraclavicular lymph nodes. Patients were adults with stage 4 NSCLC. The libraries were made with immunoSEQ v3. Repertoires were generated with immunoSEQ multiplex PCR, while TCRdb's copy carries only in-frame clones and drops some. This table holds 45,000 to 60,000 clones, about two thirds found once.

The clonotype comes from a person aged 25 to 85 with non-small cell lung cancer. Sequenced here: tumor tissue, sampled at baseline. This chain links TRBV6-1 with TRBJ1-1; 10 bases fit TRBD1. This chain's CDR3 is CASSPDRGGLTEAFF. The DNA of the CDR3 is TGTGCCAGCAGCCCGGACAGGGGGGGGTTAACTGAAGCTTTCTTT.